This TCR beta chain was found in a study of T-cell reconstitution after alpha-beta-depleted transplantation in children. General observations from the study: Surviving recipient T cells and thymic progenitors produced the high day-60 TCRbeta diversity seen in some patients.

For this clonotype: Its antigen remains unknown.

The CDR3 runs 16 residues. The J segment lost 2 bases and the V segment lost 1 base, leaving 4 bases of the junction unmatched. During its preparation, the TCRbeta library received unique molecular identifiers. TCRdb re-analysed the PCR reads in MiXCR, keeping a single row per CDR3 protein. This sample yields a few hundred thousand distinct CDR3 sequences, of which 10% to 15% are seen a single time; around 2.2% belongs to the top ten. Sequenced material: PBMCs, mostly from graft donor cells, taken 360 days after TCRalphabeta/CD19-depleted stem cell transplant. This chain joins TRBV12-3 or TRBV12-4 and TRBJ2-1; TRBD2 matches 8 bases. The sequence was obtained from a male patient aged 10 to 17 who had a stem cell transplant for acute myeloid leukemia, so the T cells may come from the graft donor. The DNA of the CDR3 is TGTGCCAGCAGTTTAGGGACTAGCCTTCCCTACAATGAGCAGTTCTTC. Its protein product is CASSLGTSLPYNEQFF.